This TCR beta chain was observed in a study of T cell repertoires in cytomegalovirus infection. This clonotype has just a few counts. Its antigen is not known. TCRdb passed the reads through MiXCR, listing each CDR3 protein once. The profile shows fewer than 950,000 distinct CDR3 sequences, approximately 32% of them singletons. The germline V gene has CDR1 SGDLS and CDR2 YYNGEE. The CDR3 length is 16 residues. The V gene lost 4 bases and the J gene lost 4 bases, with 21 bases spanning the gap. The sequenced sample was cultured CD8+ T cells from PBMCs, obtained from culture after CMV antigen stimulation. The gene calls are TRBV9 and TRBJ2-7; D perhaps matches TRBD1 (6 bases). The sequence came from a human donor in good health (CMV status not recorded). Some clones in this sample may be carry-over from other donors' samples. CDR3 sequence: CASSPSGAGGQYEQYF. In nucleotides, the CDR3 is TGTGCCAGCAGCCCCTCAGGGGCAGGAGGACAATACGAGCAGTACTTC.